This TCR beta chain was recovered during a study of glioma-infiltrating T cells. Study-level results: Only very few CDR3 sequences appeared in both tissue and blood. Non-neoplastic patients had below-expected tissue-blood divergence, while all gliomas exceeded expectation.

The iRepertoire nested amplicon-rescue multiplex PCR amplified TCR alpha and beta CDR3s from RNA. TCRdb independently ran MiXCR on the multiplex PCR reads; one entry per CDR3 protein. The sample has approximately 88,000 distinct CDR3 sequences; 20% to 25% are singletons. The table lists this clonotype with many counts. The antigen remains undetermined. This CDR3 spans 14 amino acids. Germline values: CDR1 MNHEY, CDR2 SVGAGI. The V end was cut by 2 bases, the J end by 2 bases, with 9 bases between. The TCR was taken from a human donor with low-grade glioma or glioblastoma, undergoing nonglioma brain surgery, or in good health (not recorded which). The J gene is TRBJ2-5, the V gene TRBV6-5; D call uncertain. Sequencing was done on a sample of glioma tissue, nonneoplastic brain tissue, or PBMCs (not recorded which). CDR3 DNA: TGTGCCAGCAGTTACCGGACGCCACAAGAGACCCAGTACTTC. It is translated as CASSYRTPQETQYF.